Listed below are T cell receptor beta chains from one sample, sequenced in a study of beta chain features in type 1 diabetes. Sequencing used immunoSEQ multiplex PCR; TCRdb keeps in-frame clones, though not all of them. Of about 470,000 clones in the sample, approximately 30% are singletons; the top ten hold roughly 0.06%. What was sequenced was naive CD4+ T cells from blood. The receptor source for this set is a man between 18 and 35 years old in good health. Both conserved end residues are part of each CDR3. The D gene is left open where the match is weak. Rows may omit the clone size; those that give it use once, few, many or a size class.

v_gene: TRBV23-1; d_gene: -; j_gene: TRBJ2-7; abundance: few; CDR3aa: CASPYEQYF; CDR3nt: TGCGCCAGCCCCTACGAGCAGTACTTC
v_gene: TRBV29-1; d_gene: TRBD1; j_gene: TRBJ2-7; abundance: few; CDR3aa: CSVEGQGSEQYF; CDR3nt: TGCAGCGTTGAGGGACAGGGGAGCGAGCAGTACTTC
v_gene: TRBV29-1; d_gene: -; j_gene: TRBJ2-1; abundance: -; CDR3aa: CSVAPGRIDNEQFF; CDR3nt: TGCAGCGTGGCCCCCGGGAGAATAGACAATGAGCAGTTCTTC
v_gene: TRBV5-1; d_gene: -; j_gene: TRBJ2-5; abundance: few; CDR3aa: CASSLGAGIETQYF; CDR3nt: TGCGCCAGCAGCTTGGGGGCTGGGATAGAGACCCAGTACTTC
v_gene: TRBV7-9; d_gene: -; j_gene: TRBJ2-4; abundance: few; CDR3aa: CASSSPRGPVGNIQYF; CDR3nt: TGTGCCAGCAGCTCGCCCCGGGGCCCGGTGGGAAACATTCAGTACTTC
v_gene: TRBV4-3; d_gene: -; j_gene: TRBJ1-2; abundance: -; CDR3aa: CASSQERWSNGYTF; CDR3nt: TGCGCCAGCAGCCAGGAAAGGTGGAGTAATGGCTACACCTTC
v_gene: TRBV19; d_gene: TRBD1; j_gene: TRBJ2-1; abundance: few; CDR3aa: CATRTGASYNEQFF; CDR3nt: TGTGCCACCAGGACAGGGGCCTCCTACAATGAGCAGTTCTTC
v_gene: TRBV11-2; d_gene: -; j_gene: TRBJ2-1; abundance: -; CDR3aa: CASSRGQVSGGEQFF; CDR3nt: TGTGCCAGCAGCCGGGGGCAAGTCTCGGGAGGTGAGCAGTTCTTC
v_gene: TRBV5-1; d_gene: -; j_gene: TRBJ2-1; abundance: -; CDR3aa: CASSSGDGRMNEQFF; CDR3nt: TGCGCCAGCAGCTCCGGGGACGGCCGTATGAACGAGCAGTTCTTC
v_gene: TRBV6-1; d_gene: -; j_gene: TRBJ2-5; abundance: -; CDR3aa: CASNQDPASPLTQYF; CDR3nt: TGTGCCAGCAACCAGGATCCGGCCTCTCCCCTGACCCAGTACTTC